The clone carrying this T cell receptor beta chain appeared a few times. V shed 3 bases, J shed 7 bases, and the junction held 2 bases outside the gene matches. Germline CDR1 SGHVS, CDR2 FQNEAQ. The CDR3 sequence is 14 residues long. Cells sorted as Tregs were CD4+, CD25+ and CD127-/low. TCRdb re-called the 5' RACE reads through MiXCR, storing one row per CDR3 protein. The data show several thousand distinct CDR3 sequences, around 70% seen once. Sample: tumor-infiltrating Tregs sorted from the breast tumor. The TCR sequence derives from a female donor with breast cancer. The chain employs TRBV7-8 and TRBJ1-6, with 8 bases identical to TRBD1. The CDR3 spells CASSLTGANSPLHF. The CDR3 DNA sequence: TGTGCCAGCAGCTTGACAGGGGCAAATTCACCCCTCCACTTT. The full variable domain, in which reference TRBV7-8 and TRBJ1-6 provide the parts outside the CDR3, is GAGVSQSPRYKVAKRGQDVALRCDPISGHVSLFWYQQALGQGPEFLTYFQNEAQLDKSGLPSDRFFAERPEGSVSTLKIQRTQQEDSAVYLCASSLTGANSPLHFGNGTRLTVT.